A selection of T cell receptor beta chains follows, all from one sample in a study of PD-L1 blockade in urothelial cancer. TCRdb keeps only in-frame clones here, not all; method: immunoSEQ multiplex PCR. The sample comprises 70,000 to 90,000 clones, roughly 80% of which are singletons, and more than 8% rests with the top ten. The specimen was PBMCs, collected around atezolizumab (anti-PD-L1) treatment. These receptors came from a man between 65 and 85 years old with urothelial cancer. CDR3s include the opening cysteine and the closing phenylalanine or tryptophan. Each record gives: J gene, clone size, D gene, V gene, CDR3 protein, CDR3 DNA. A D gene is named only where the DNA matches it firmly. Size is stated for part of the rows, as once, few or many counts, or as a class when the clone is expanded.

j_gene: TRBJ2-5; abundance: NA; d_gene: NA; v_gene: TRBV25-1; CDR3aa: CASSAKLGRGSSGETQYF; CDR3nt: TGTGCCAGCAGTGCAAAGTTGGGTAGGGGTTCGTCGGGAGAGACCCAGTACTTC
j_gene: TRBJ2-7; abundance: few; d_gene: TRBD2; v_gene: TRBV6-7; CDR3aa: CASSYHSDGRRGSSSEQYF; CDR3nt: TGTGCCAGCAGTTATCACTCCGATGGTAGGCGGGGGTCCTCCAGCGAGCAGTACTTC
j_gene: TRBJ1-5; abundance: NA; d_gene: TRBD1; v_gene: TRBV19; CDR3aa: CASSLTGESNQPQHF; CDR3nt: TGTGCCAGTAGTCTCACAGGGGAGAGCAATCAGCCCCAGCATTTT
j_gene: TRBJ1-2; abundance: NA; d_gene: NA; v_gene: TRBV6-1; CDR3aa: CASSEEGIRYGYTF; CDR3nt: TGTGCCAGCAGTGAAGAGGGGATACGGTATGGCTACACCTTC
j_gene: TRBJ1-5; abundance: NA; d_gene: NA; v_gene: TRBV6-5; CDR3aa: CASSYRGGEPQHF; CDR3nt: TGTGCCAGCAGTTACCGCGGGGGGGAGCCCCAGCATTTT
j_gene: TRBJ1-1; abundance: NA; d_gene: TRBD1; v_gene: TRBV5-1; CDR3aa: CASSHDRETTEAFF; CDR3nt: TGCGCCAGCAGCCATGACAGGGAAACGACTGAAGCTTTCTTT
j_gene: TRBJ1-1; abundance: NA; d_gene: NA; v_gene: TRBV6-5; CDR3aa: CASSYRGRAFF; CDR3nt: TGTGCCAGCAGTTACAGGGGTAGAGCTTTCTTT
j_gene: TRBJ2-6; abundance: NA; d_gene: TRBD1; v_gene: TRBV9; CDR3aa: CASSVGTGALSGANVLTF; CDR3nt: TGTGCCAGCAGCGTAGGGACAGGGGCCCTCTCTGGGGCCAACGTCCTGACTTTC
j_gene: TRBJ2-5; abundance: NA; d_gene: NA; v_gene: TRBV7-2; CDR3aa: CASSLMGQQEETQYF; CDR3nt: TGTGCCAGCAGCTTAATGGGACAACAGGAAGAGACCCAGTACTTC
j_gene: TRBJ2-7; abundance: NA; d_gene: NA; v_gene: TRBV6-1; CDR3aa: CASSEARVTGQTYEQYF; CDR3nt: TGTGCCAGCAGTGAAGCGCGGGTAACAGGACAGACCTACGAGCAGTACTTC
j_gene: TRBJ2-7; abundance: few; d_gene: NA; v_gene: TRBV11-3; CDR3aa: CASSFSGEQYF; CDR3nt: TGTGCCAGCAGCTTTTCGGGGGAGCAGTACTTC
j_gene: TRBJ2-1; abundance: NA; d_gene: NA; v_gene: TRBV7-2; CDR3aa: CASSLGALSNEQFF; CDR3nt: TGTGCCAGCAGCTTAGGGGCTTTGTCGAATGAGCAGTTCTTC
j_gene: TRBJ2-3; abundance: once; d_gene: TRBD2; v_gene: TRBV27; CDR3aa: CASSFLPLAGVPDTQYF; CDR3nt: TGTGCCAGCAGTTTCTTACCACTAGCGGGAGTACCAGATACGCAGTATTTT
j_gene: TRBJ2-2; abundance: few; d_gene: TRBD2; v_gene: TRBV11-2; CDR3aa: CASSLAYGRYTGELFF; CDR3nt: TGTGCCAGCAGCTTAGCATACGGGAGGTACACCGGGGAGCTGTTTTTT
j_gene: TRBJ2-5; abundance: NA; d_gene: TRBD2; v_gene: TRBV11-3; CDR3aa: CASSPGLAGGETQYF; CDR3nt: TGTGCCAGCAGCCCCGGACTAGCGGGAGGAGAGACCCAGTACTTC
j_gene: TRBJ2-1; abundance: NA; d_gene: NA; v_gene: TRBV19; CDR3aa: CASSIEGASYNEQFF; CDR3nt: TGTGCCAGTAGTATAGAGGGGGCATCCTACAATGAGCAGTTCTTC
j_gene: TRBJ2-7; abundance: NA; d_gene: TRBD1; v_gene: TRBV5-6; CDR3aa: CASSSRDRGFYEQYF; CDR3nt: TGTGCCAGCAGTTCCCGGGACAGGGGGTTTTACGAGCAGTACTTC
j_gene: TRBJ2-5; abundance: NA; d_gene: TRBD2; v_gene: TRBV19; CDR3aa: CASSGTSGGETQYF; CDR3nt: TGTGCCAGTAGCGGGACTAGCGGTGGGGAGACCCAGTACTTC
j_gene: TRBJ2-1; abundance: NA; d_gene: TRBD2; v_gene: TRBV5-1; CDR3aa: CASSGPVAGAREQFF; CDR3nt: TGCGCCAGCAGTGGACCAGTAGCGGGAGCACGAGAGCAGTTCTTC
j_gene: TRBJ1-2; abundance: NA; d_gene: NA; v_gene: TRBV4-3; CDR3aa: CASSQGSSYGYTF; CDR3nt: TGCGCCAGCAGCCAGGGGAGTAGCTATGGCTACACCTTC
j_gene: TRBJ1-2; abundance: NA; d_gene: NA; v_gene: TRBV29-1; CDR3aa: CSVEKGGASGYTF; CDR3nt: TGCAGCGTTGAGAAGGGGGGGGCCTCTGGCTACACCTTC
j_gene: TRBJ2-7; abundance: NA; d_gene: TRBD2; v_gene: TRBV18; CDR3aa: CASSPGTSGGVSYEQYF; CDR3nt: TGTGCCAGCTCACCCGGGACTAGCGGGGGAGTCTCCTACGAGCAGTACTTC